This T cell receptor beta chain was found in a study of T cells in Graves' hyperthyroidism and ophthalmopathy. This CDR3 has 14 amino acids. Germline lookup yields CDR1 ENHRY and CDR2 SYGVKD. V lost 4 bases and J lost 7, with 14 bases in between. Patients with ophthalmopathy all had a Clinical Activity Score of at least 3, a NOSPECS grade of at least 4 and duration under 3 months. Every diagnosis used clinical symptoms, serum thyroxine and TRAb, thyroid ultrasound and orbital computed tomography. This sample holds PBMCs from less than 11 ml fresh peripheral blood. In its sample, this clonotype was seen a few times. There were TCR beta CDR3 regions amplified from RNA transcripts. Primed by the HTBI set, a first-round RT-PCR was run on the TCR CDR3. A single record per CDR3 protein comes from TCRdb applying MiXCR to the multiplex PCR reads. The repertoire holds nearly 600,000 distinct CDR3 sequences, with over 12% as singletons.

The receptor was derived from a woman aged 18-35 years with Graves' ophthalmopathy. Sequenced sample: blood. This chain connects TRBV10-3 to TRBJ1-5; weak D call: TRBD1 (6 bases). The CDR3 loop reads CAISAEQGLQPQHF. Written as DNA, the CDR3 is TGTGCCATCAGTGCAGAACAGGGATTACAGCCCCAGCATTTT.